Each of the 24 T cell receptor beta chains below was sequenced from the same sample in a study of blood T cell repertoires in COVID-19. The data were produced by immunoSEQ multiplex PCR, yet TCRdb's version contains in-frame clones alone and is incomplete. The sample holds about 200,000 clones; around nine tenths are singletons and the top ten take roughly a sixth. Specimen: peripheral blood. The source of these receptors is a man aged 45-60 years with COVID-19, enrolled during active disease.

V is TRBV6-2 or TRBV6-3 and J is TRBJ2-2, with D maybe TRBD1 (5 bases). Germline V gene sequence: CDR1 MNHEY, CDR2 SVGEGT. V was shortened by 0 bases and J by 3 bases, with 8 bases between the two germline ends. This CDR3 has 15 amino acids. This CDR3 is CASSYSVRDTGELFF. The CDR3 DNA reads TGTGCCAGCAGTTACTCGGTCAGGGACACCGGGGAGCTGTTTTTT.

CDR3 sequence reads: CATSLGRGHTGELFF. As DNA, the CDR3 is TGTGCCACCAGCCTCGGCAGGGGGCACACCGGGGAGCTGTTTTTT. This sequence joins TRBV15 and TRBJ2-2; 8 bases agree with TRBD1. Germline V gives CDR1 LNHNV, CDR2 YYDKDF (reference sequence). With V trimmed by 5 bases and J by 3 bases, 5 bases remained unmatched. This CDR3 is 15 amino acids long.

The chain is built from TRBV7-8 and TRBJ1-2, with D tentatively TRBD1 (6 bases). V was pared by 0 bases and J by 0 bases, with 20 bases between. Germline V gives CDR1 SGHVS, CDR2 FQNEAQ. The CDR3 covers 19 residues. This CDR3 reads CASSLARGERGRTNYGYTF. CDR3 DNA sequence: TGTGCCAGCAGCTTAGCGCGGGGGGAGCGGGGGCGAACTAACTATGGCTACACCTTC.

CDR3 nucleotide sequence: TGTGCCAGCAGTCCCGGGCTAGCGGAGGACCTCTACAATGAGCAGTTCTTC. Encoded protein: CASSPGLAEDLYNEQFF. The chain links TRBV6-6 to TRBJ2-1; 7 positions match TRBD2. The germline gives CDR1 MNHNY, CDR2 SVGAGI (reference sequence). Unmatched junction bases numbered 13, after V lost 5 bases and J lost 3 bases. The CDR3 has 17 amino acids.

This rearrangement joins TRBV4-3 to TRBJ2-1; 7 positions agree with TRBD1. The CDR3 totals 17 residues. Germline loops: CDR1 LGHNA, CDR2 YSLEER. Trimming at V came to 1 base and at J to 2 bases, leaving 8 bases not matched to a gene. This CDR3 is CASSQVSGTETYNEQFF. CDR3 nucleotides: TGCGCCAGCAGCCAAGTTTCCGGGACAGAGACCTACAATGAGCAGTTCTTC.

J is TRBJ1-2 and V is TRBV19, with D perhaps TRBD1 (6 bases). Germline V gene lookup returns CDR1 LNHDA and CDR2 SQIVND (reference sequence). V lost 5 bases to trimming and J lost 7 bases, with 17 bases between them. The CDR3 is 14 residues long. The CDR3 here is CASSPPAQGGGYTF. The CDR3 nucleotides read TGTGCCAGTAGTCCACCTGCACAGGGCGGTGGCTACACCTTC.

This clone has a single count. The V and J genes are TRBV7-8 and TRBJ2-3; D might be TRBD2 (5 bases). Per the germline V gene, CDR1 is SGHVS and CDR2 is FQNEAQ. The CDR3 sequence is 13 residues long. The germline V and J ends were trimmed by 5 bases and 3 bases, with 9 bases remaining between them. The CDR3 DNA reads TGTGCCAGCAGCCAGACGGGGACAGATACGCAGTATTTT. It specifies CASSQTGTDTQYF.

This rearrangement joins TRBV4-2 to TRBJ1-1; 7 bases align to TRBD1. Germline trimming cut 5 bases from V and 0 bases from J; bases unmatched to any gene: 6. CDR1 and CDR2 from the germline V gene are LGHNA and YNFKEQ. There are 15 residues in the CDR3. The CDR3 nucleotides are TGTGCCAGCAGCGTGGGCAGGGGGGTGAACACTGAAGCTTTCTTT. Translation gives CASSVGRGVNTEAFF.

The CDR3 protein is CASSPVIAGNNEQFF. CDR3 sequence (DNA): TGCGCCAGCAGCCCTGTGATAGCGGGGAACAATGAGCAGTTCTTC. The gene calls are TRBV5-1 and TRBJ2-1; 8 bases match TRBD2. This CDR3 region has 15 residues. Germline V gene sequence: CDR1 SGHRS, CDR2 YFSETQ. V lost 4 bases, J lost 5 bases, and 8 bases stayed unmatched.

This chain uses TRBV5-4 with TRBJ2-2; 7 positions agree with TRBD1. Germline V gene lookup returns CDR1 SGHNT and CDR2 YYREEE (reference sequence). The CDR3 is 14 amino acids. V trimming: 3 bases; J trimming: 6 bases; junction bases outside the gene matches: 5. The DNA of the CDR3 is TGTGCCAGCAGCTCAGAGGGGGCATCCGGGGAGCTGTTTTTT. Translating it yields CASSSEGASGELFF.

The J gene is TRBJ2-1, the V gene TRBV2; a possible D gene is TRBD2 (6 bases). CDR1 and CDR2 (germline): SNHLY, FYNNEI. V was cut by 7 bases and J by 9 bases, with 10 bases left in between. The CDR3 loop spans 11 amino acids. The CDR3 nucleotides are TGTGCCAGCACGGGGCGGGGTGAGCAGTTCTTC. Residues: CASTGRGEQFF.

In nucleotides, the CDR3 is TGTGCCATCAGTGAGCTGTCCGGGGAGCTGTTTTTT. Its translation: CAISELSGELFF. The chain employs TRBV10-3 and TRBJ2-2; D not resolved. This CDR3 is built from 12 residues. Trimming took 2 bases from V and 6 from J, leaving 4 bases between them. Germline CDR1 reads ENHRY; CDR2 reads SYGVKD.

This chain links TRBV21-1 with TRBJ2-7; the tabulated D call, TRBD2, remains unverified against the DNA. TRBV21-1 is classified as a pseudogene. This CDR3 is 18 amino acids long. The CDR3 loop is CASSHDRHLAGGFYEQYF. The CDR3 DNA is TGTGCCAGCAGCCACGACCGCCACCTAGCGGGAGGATTCTACGAGCAGTACTTC.

The V and J genes are TRBV5-4 and TRBJ2-4, with D tentatively TRBD2 (6 bases). V was shortened by 0 bases and J by 8 bases, with 18 bases between the two germline ends. From germline, CDR1 is SGHNT and CDR2 YYREEE (reference sequence). The CDR3 contains 16 residues. CDR3 amino acids: CASSLAGRAPGDIQYF. DNA for the CDR3: TGTGCCAGCAGCTTGGCCGGTAGAGCCCCGGGAGACATTCAGTACTTC.

This chain connects TRBV28 to TRBJ1-4, with D possibly being TRBD1 (5 bases). CDR1 and CDR2 from the germline V gene are MDHEN and SYDVKM. V was clipped by 6 bases and J by 5 bases, with 10 bases between them. This CDR3 has 13 residues. The CDR3 spells CASSPGFNEKLFF. CDR3 DNA sequence: TGTGCCAGCAGCCCAGGGTTCAATGAAAAACTGTTTTTT.

The V call is TRBV10-3, the J call TRBJ2-4, with D possibly being TRBD2 (5 bases). Germline CDR1 ENHRY, CDR2 SYGVKD. Trimming left V 2 bases short and J 7 bases short, with 12 bases between. This CDR3 spans 14 amino acids. CDR3 protein: CAISEPSSGNIQYF. CDR3 nucleotide sequence: TGTGCCATCAGTGAGCCTAGCTCTGGGAACATTCAGTACTTC.

This chain joins TRBV6-4 and TRBJ2-7, with D maybe TRBD1 (5 bases). Looked up from germline, CDR1 is MRHNA and CDR2 is SNTAGT. V shed 0 bases and J shed 2 bases, with 26 bases lying between them. The CDR3 consists of 20 residues. CDR3 sequence (DNA): TGTGCCAGCAGTGACTCGGACATTTGGGATCGACTCCAATTACCCTACGAGCAGTACTTC. Protein product: CASSDSDIWDRLQLPYEQYF.

The gene calls are TRBV7-9 and TRBJ2-7, with TRBD2 as a possible D gene (8 bases). V shed 5 bases and J shed 5 bases, with 19 bases lying between them. The germline V gene has CDR1 SEHNR and CDR2 FQNEAQ (reference sequence). The CDR3 has 15 amino acids. In nucleotides, the CDR3 is TGTGCCAGCAGCAACACAGGGGAGCGGGGGCACGAGCAGTACTTC. Amino acid sequence: CASSNTGERGHEQYF.

The chain carries TRBV19 and TRBJ2-7; 10 nucleotides match TRBD1. With V trimmed by 10 bases and J by 3 bases, 3 bases remained unmatched. The CDR3 contains 12 residues. From germline, CDR1 is LNHDA and CDR2 SQIVND (reference sequence). DNA for the CDR3: TGTGCCACCGGACAGGGGGTCTACGAGCAGTACTTC. It translates to CATGQGVYEQYF. Looking up the rest from reference TRBV19 and TRBJ2-7 gives the full variable domain: DGGITQSPKYLFRKEGQNVTLSCEQNLNHDAMYWYRQDPGQGLRLIYYSQIVNDFQKGDIAEGYSVSREKKESFPLTVTSAQKNPTAFYLCATGQGVYEQYFGPGTRLTVT.

This clone was counted a single time. The rearrangement uses TRBV3-1 (or the pseudogene TRBV3-2) and TRBJ2-3; TRBD2 matches 9 bases. The CDR3 is 16 residues long. V was clipped by 0 bases and J by 4 bases; unmatched bases: 5. CDR1 LGHDT and CDR2 YNNKEL come from the germline V gene (reference sequence). The CDR3 DNA sequence: TGTGCCAGCAGCCAAGAACTAGCGGGTGGCGCAGATACGCAGTATTTT. It encodes CASSQELAGGADTQYF.

J is TRBJ2-3 and V is TRBV27; 9 bases match TRBD2. The V gene end was trimmed by 2 bases and the J gene end by 3 bases; junction bases not matched to a gene: 9. The CDR3 spans 17 residues. Per the germline V gene, CDR1 is MNHEY and CDR2 is SMNVEV (reference sequence). The CDR3 is CASSLTGSGRSTDTQYF. The CDR3 DNA follows: TGTGCCAGCAGTTTAACAGGTAGCGGGAGAAGTACAGATACGCAGTATTTT.

The chain combines TRBV19 with TRBJ2-1, with D possibly matching TRBD1 (6 bases). Trimming took 2 bases from V and 3 from J, leaving 17 bases between them. Looked up from germline, CDR1 is LNHDA and CDR2 is SQIVND (reference sequence). This CDR3 has 17 residues. The DNA of the CDR3 is TGTGCCAGTAGTATACTGAGGCCAGGGGCCTACTACAATGAGCAGTTCTTC. It translates to CASSILRPGAYYNEQFF.

V is TRBV6-6 and J is TRBJ2-1, with a tentative D call TRBD2 (6 bases). Looked up from germline, CDR1 is MNHNY and CDR2 is SVGAGI (reference sequence). The CDR3 has 16 residues. V was trimmed by 2 bases and J by 5 bases, leaving 16 bases between them. The CDR3 spells CASSYDTGVGNNEQFF. The CDR3 DNA is TGTGCCAGCAGTTACGATACGGGAGTAGGTAACAATGAGCAGTTCTTC.

The rearrangement joins TRBV6-5 to TRBJ2-6, with TRBD2 as a possible D gene (5 bases). There are 16 residues in the CDR3. Trimming shortened V by 1 base and J by 1 base, and 8 bases separated the two germline ends. CDR1 is MNHEY and CDR2 is SVGAGI in the germline V gene. The CDR3 loop is CASSYWGESGANVLTF. The CDR3 coding sequence is TGTGCCAGCAGTTACTGGGGAGAATCTGGGGCCAACGTCCTGACTTTC.